Sequencing of this T cell receptor beta chain was carried out in a study of Graves' ophthalmopathy and Graves' hyperthyroidism. RNA transcripts provided the template for amplifying TCR beta CDR3 regions. HTBI primers served in a first-round RT-PCR, which a second-round multiplex PCR followed. One entry per CDR3 protein results from TCRdb running MiXCR on the multiplex PCR reads. In the table there are 400,000 to 450,000 distinct CDR3 sequences, under 25% of which are singletons. The trim removed 8 bases at V and 10 bases at J, leaving 8 bases unmatched. The CDR3 has 12 residues. As concerns this clonotype: Its specificity is unknown.

Study findings and constraints: Cross-validated, the 13-signature model showed 87.88%/81.08% sensitivity/specificity, and 80%/75% in the test set.

This chain uses TRBV12-3 or TRBV12-4 with TRBJ1-1; 9 bases align to TRBD1. Sequenced input: peripheral blood. This clonotype originated in a young woman with stable Graves' hyperthyroidism. The CDR3 region is CASGYRGHGAFF. The CDR3 coding sequence is TGTGCCAGCGGGTACAGGGGGCATGGAGCTTTCTTT.